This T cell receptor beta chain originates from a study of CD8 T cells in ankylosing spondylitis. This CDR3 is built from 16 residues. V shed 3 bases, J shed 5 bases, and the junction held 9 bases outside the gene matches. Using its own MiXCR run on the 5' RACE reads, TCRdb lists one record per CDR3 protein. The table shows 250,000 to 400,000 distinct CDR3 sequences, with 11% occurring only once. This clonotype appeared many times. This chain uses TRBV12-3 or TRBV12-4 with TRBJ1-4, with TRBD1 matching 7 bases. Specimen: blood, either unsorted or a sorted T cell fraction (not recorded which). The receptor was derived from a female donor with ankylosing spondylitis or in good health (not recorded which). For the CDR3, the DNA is TGTGCCAGCAGTTTCGACGTCTTGGACAGGAATGAAAAACTGTTTTTT. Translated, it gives CASSFDVLDRNEKLFF.